This T cell receptor (beta chain) was observed in a study of blood T cell repertoires in COVID-19. A Seattle source enrolled patients during active infection and followed them longitudinally. In the authors' workflow: Nucleated cell number was recorded as an estimate derived from reference gene primer amplification. Here immunoSEQ multiplex PCR was the method, and the copy in TCRdb shows in-frame clones only, minus some. That table is the source of V, J and clone size, and D and trimming were worked out from the DNA. The sample has about 350,000 clones; around nine tenths are singletons. The CDR3 consists of 13 residues. CDR1 and CDR2 from the germline V gene are MGHDK and SYGVNS. Trimming removed 5 bases from V and 2 bases from J, with 4 bases in between.

What was sequenced was peripheral blood. This clonotype was obtained from a woman aged 60-70 years with COVID-19, enrolled during active disease. This rearrangement joins TRBV25-1 to TRBJ2-6, with D unresolved. The CDR3: CASSPPGANVLTF. DNA for the CDR3: TGTGCCAGCAGTCCTCCTGGGGCCAACGTCCTGACTTTC. The full variable domain, with the rest looked up from reference TRBV25-1 and TRBJ2-6, is EADIYQTPRYLVIGTGKKITLECSQTMGHDKMYWYQQDPGMELHLIHYSYGVNSTEKGDLSSESTVSRIRTEHFPLTLESARPSHTSQYLCASSPPGANVLTFGAGSRLTVL.